The 9 T cell receptor beta chains reported below all come from one sample, sequenced in a study of cytomegalovirus exposure and HLA in healthy donors. PCR used 60 Vbeta primers and 13 Jbeta primers. TCRdb's copy holds only in-frame clones and misses some; the assay was immunoSEQ multiplex PCR. The table shows approximately 95,000 clones, with about four fifths occurring only once. Sequenced input: PBMCs. The source is a woman in her 70s in good health and CMV-seropositive.

This clone has just one count. The V gene is TRBV15, the J gene TRBJ2-7, with D tentatively TRBD1 (9 bases). Germline values: CDR1 LNHNV, CDR2 YYDKDF (reference sequence). The CDR3 spans 15 residues. Trimming stripped 5 bases from V and 5 bases from J, with 19 bases between. The CDR3 DNA is TGTGCCACCAGCCTCGGGAGGGACAGGGAAAACGAGCAGTACTTC. Amino acids: CATSLGRDRENEQYF.

The CDR3: CASSSTGLAAQPQHF. In DNA form, the CDR3 reads TGTGCCAGCTCATCGACAGGGCTCGCAGCTCAGCCCCAGCATTTT. The genes are TRBV18 and TRBJ1-5, with 7 bases identical to TRBD1. The ends lost 5 bases at V and 6 bases at J; junction bases unmatched: 10. The CDR3 is made up of 15 amino acids. Germline CDR1 reads KGHSH; CDR2 reads LQKENI.

The chain links TRBV7-6 to TRBJ2-3; D is uncertain. Trimming took off 4 bases at V and 4 bases at J, with 9 bases between the two ends. This CDR3 region has 13 residues. Germline CDR1 and CDR2: SGHVS and FNYEAQ. CDR3 protein: CASSSSWSDTQYF. In DNA, the CDR3 is TGTGCCAGCAGCTCTAGTTGGTCAGATACGCAGTATTTT.

The chain carries TRBV11-3 and TRBJ1-1, with a weak D call TRBD1 (5 bases). The CDR3 loop spans 15 amino acids. CDR1 is SGHNT, CDR2 YENEEA, per germline. V lost 4 bases to trimming and J lost 1 base, with 13 bases between them. The CDR3 DNA follows: TGTGCCAGCAGCTCCTACCTCCAGGGGAACACTGAAGCTTTCTTT. The encoded protein is CASSSYLQGNTEAFF.

This clone was observed a single time. V and J are TRBV18 and TRBJ2-1, with 9 bases matching TRBD2. The V gene's germline CDR1 is KGHSH and CDR2 LQKENI. This CDR3 has 15 amino acids. Losses at the gene ends were 5 bases for V and 8 bases for J; bases not matched to a gene: 10. DNA for the CDR3: TGTGCCAGCTCAATGAGCGGGAGGATGAGCTATGAGCAGTTCTTC. This encodes CASSMSGRMSYEQFF.

This chain links TRBV10-1 with TRBJ1-5; no clear D. Trimming took off 10 bases at V and 3 bases at J, with 4 bases between the two ends. This CDR3 has 10 amino acids. CDR1 is WNHNN, CDR2 SYGVQD, per germline (reference sequence). The CDR3 nucleotides are TGCGCCACTCCCAATCAGCCCCAGCATTTT. It specifies CATPNQPQHF.

In this sample, this clone turned up once. This chain connects TRBV19 to TRBJ2-6; 7 bases line up with TRBD1. The CDR3 consists of 17 residues. Germline-derived CDR1 and CDR2 are LNHDA and SQIVND (reference sequence). Trimming removed 9 bases from V and 0 bases from J; junction bases left unmatched: 11. CDR3 loop: CASQPGQRLSGANVLTF. In nucleotides, the CDR3 is TGTGCCAGCCAACCGGGACAGCGACTCTCTGGGGCCAACGTCCTGACTTTC.

This clone occurred once. The chain employs TRBV7-9 and TRBJ2-2; D unresolved. The V end lost 2 bases, the J end lost 6 bases, and 16 bases lay between the germline ends. The germline gives CDR1 SEHNR, CDR2 FQNEAQ (reference sequence). CDR3 length: 16 residues. The CDR3, as DNA: TGTGCCAGCAGCTTACAGGCGCGCCTTACATCCGGGGAGCTGTTTTTT. Its protein product is CASSLQARLTSGELFF.

The J gene is TRBJ1-5, the V gene TRBV2; 8 nucleotides agree with TRBD1. In germline, CDR1 is SNHLY, CDR2 FYNNEI. This CDR3 has 16 amino acids. J lost 4 bases, V lost 3 bases, and 8 bases had no gene match. The CDR3 bases are TGTGCCAGCAGTGAGTTAGGGACAGGCCAAAATCAGCCCCAGCATTTT. It is translated as CASSELGTGQNQPQHF.